The rows below give T cell receptor beta chains drawn from one sample of a study of PD-1 blockade in classical Hodgkin lymphoma. Sequencing was performed with immunoSEQ multiplex PCR; in TCRdb, only in-frame clones are kept and a portion is missing. The data hold 120,000 to 150,000 clones, with approximately 80% observed a single time. The source material was peripheral blood mononuclear cells (PBMCs), sampled before the second cycle of nivolumab. Receptors originate from a human donor with classical Hodgkin lymphoma. CDR3s include the opening cysteine and the closing phenylalanine or tryptophan. Each record gives: CDR3 length, J gene, V gene, clone size, D gene, CDR3 DNA, CDR3 protein. A D gene is named only where the DNA matches it firmly. The listing skips clone size in some rows; elsewhere it reads once, few, many or a size class.

length: 16
J: TRBJ2-1
V: TRBV5-1
size: .
D: .
DNA: TGCGCCAGCAGCTTGGAGTCGGGACCTTCCTACAATGAGCAGTTCTTC
CDR3: CASSLESGPSYNEQFF

length: 16
J: TRBJ1-3
V: TRBV11-2
size: .
D: .
DNA: TGTGCCAGCAGCTTAGCTTGGGAGGGGTCTGGAAACACCATATATTTT
CDR3: CASSLAWEGSGNTIYF

length: 15
J: TRBJ2-3
V: TRBV4-1
size: .
D: TRBD2
DNA: TGCGCCAGCAGCCTCCTCGGACTAGCTTTGGATACGCAGTATTTT
CDR3: CASSLLGLALDTQYF

length: 13
J: TRBJ2-3
V: TRBV9
size: .
D: .
DNA: TGTGCCAGCAGCGTAGAAAGCACAGATACGCAGTATTTT
CDR3: CASSVESTDTQYF

length: 18
J: TRBJ2-2
V: TRBV14
size: .
D: TRBD1
DNA: TGTGCCAGCAGCCCGTTCTTCAGGGGGCCAGGGAACACCGGGGAGCTGTTTTTT
CDR3: CASSPFFRGPGNTGELFF

length: 15
J: TRBJ1-2
V: TRBV6-5
size: .
D: .
DNA: TGTGCCAGCAGTTACCCAGGGATTGGGTACTATGGCTACACCTTC
CDR3: CASSYPGIGYYGYTF

length: 18
J: TRBJ2-7
V: TRBV7-2
size: once
D: TRBD2
DNA: TGTGCCAGCAGCTTAGAAAGAGGGCGCGGGGGACCTCCCTACGAGCAGTACTTC
CDR3: CASSLERGRGGPPYEQYF

length: 18
J: TRBJ2-5
V: TRBV4-2
size: .
D: TRBD2
DNA: TGTGCCAGCAGCTTGGGACTAGCGGGAGTCGGTGTACAAGAGACCCAGTACTTC
CDR3: CASSLGLAGVGVQETQYF

length: 13
J: TRBJ2-1
V: TRBV29-1
size: once
D: .
DNA: TGCAGCGTTGAAGAGAGGGGAAGTATAAAGCAGTTCTTC
CDR3: CSVEERGSIKQFF

length: 11
J: TRBJ1-2
V: TRBV9
size: few
D: .
DNA: TGTGCCAGCAGCTCGACGGGGGGCTACACCTTC
CDR3: CASSSTGGYTF

length: 12
J: TRBJ1-1
V: TRBV10-3
size: .
D: .
DNA: TGTGCCATCAGTGAGAGGCAGGGTAGAGCTTTCTTT
CDR3: CAISERQGRAFF

length: 14
J: TRBJ2-2
V: TRBV19
size: .
D: TRBD2
DNA: TGTGCCAGTAAGGGCGGGAGGGCCGGTGGGGAGCTGTTTTTT
CDR3: CASKGGRAGGELFF

length: 15
J: TRBJ2-7
V: TRBV6-5
size: few
D: TRBD1
DNA: TGTGCCAGCAGTTCTCCGACAGGGGGTGCCTACGAGCAGTACTTC
CDR3: CASSSPTGGAYEQYF

length: 16
J: TRBJ2-2
V: TRBV7-9
size: .
D: TRBD2
DNA: TGTGCCAGCAGCCCGCCCCGGGGGGGGAACACCGGGGAGCTGTTTTTT
CDR3: CASSPPRGGNTGELFF

length: 16
J: TRBJ1-6
V: TRBV19
size: .
D: .
DNA: TGTGCCAGTAGTATGGACAGTGTATTACTTAATTCACCCCTCCACTTT
CDR3: CASSMDSVLLNSPLHF

length: 14
J: TRBJ2-1
V: TRBV10-3
size: .
D: .
DNA: TGTGCCATCAGTGAGTCTTGGGGGGGCGATGAGCAGTTCTTC
CDR3: CAISESWGGDEQFF

length: 14
J: TRBJ2-3
V: TRBV10-3
size: few
D: TRBD2
DNA: TGTGCCACCCGGACTAGCGGGAGCACAGATACGCAGTATTTT
CDR3: CATRTSGSTDTQYF

length: 14
J: TRBJ1-6
V: TRBV7-9
size: .
D: .
DNA: TGTGCCAGCAGCTTTGGGGGGCGGAATTCACCCCTCCACTTT
CDR3: CASSFGGRNSPLHF

length: 15
J: TRBJ2-7
V: TRBV18
size: few
D: TRBD1
DNA: TGTGCCAGCTCACCCGGGACAGGGGGCGCGGGGGAGCAGTACTTC
CDR3: CASSPGTGGAGEQYF

length: 13
J: TRBJ2-2
V: TRBV28
size: once
D: .
DNA: TGTGCCAGCAGTTTTGTAGGCACCGGGGAGCTGTTTTTT
CDR3: CASSFVGTGELFF

length: 18
J: TRBJ1-1
V: TRBV7-2
size: .
D: .
DNA: TGTGCCAGCAGCTTAGTACTAGTCGGACAGACAGATGACACTGAAGCTTTCTTT
CDR3: CASSLVLVGQTDDTEAFF

length: 13
J: TRBJ1-1
V: TRBV6-5
size: .
D: .
DNA: TGTGCCAGCAGTTACTCTGGAGGGACTGAAGCTTTCTTT
CDR3: CASSYSGGTEAFF

length: 14
J: TRBJ1-5
V: TRBV6-6
size: .
D: .
DNA: TGTGCCAGCACCCAGCGGGGGAGCAATCAGCCCCAGCATTTT
CDR3: CASTQRGSNQPQHF

length: 13
J: TRBJ2-2
V: TRBV11-2
size: .
D: .
DNA: TGTGCCAGCAGCGGACTGGAGGCCGGGGAGCTGTTTTTT
CDR3: CASSGLEAGELFF

length: 15
J: TRBJ2-1
V: TRBV7-9
size: .
D: TRBD2
DNA: TGTGCCAGCAGCCCTAGGACTAGCGGGTTATCTGAGCAGTTCTTC
CDR3: CASSPRTSGLSEQFF

length: 13
J: TRBJ2-1
V: TRBV11-3
size: .
D: TRBD2
DNA: TGTGCCAGCAGCGGACTAGGGTACAATGAGCAGTTCTTC
CDR3: CASSGLGYNEQFF

length: 16
J: TRBJ2-1
V: TRBV28
size: .
D: TRBD2
DNA: TGTGCCAGCGCTTACAGACTAGCGGGAGTTAGGAATGAGCAGTTCTTC
CDR3: CASAYRLAGVRNEQFF

length: 13
J: TRBJ2-3
V: TRBV27
size: .
D: .
DNA: TGTGCCAGCAGTTTAGACGGGGCGGATACGCAGTATTTT
CDR3: CASSLDGADTQYF

length: 15
J: TRBJ2-3
V: TRBV27
size: .
D: TRBD1
DNA: TGTGCCAGCAGCCATCGGACAGGGGACACAGATACGCAGTATTTT
CDR3: CASSHRTGDTDTQYF

length: 14
J: TRBJ2-7
V: TRBV7-2
size: .
D: TRBD2
DNA: TGTGCCAGCAGCTTTAGCGGGAGCCTCTACGAGCAGTACTTC
CDR3: CASSFSGSLYEQYF

length: 15
J: TRBJ1-4
V: TRBV6-6
size: .
D: .
DNA: TGTGCCAGCAGTTCCCGGGACAATGGAGGTGAAAAACTGTTTTTT
CDR3: CASSSRDNGGEKLFF

length: 12
J: TRBJ1-2
V: TRBV10-2
size: .
D: .
DNA: TGCGCCAGCATTGGCCTTAACTATGGCTACACCTTC
CDR3: CASIGLNYGYTF

length: 14
J: TRBJ2-1
V: TRBV13
size: .
D: TRBD1
DNA: TGTGCCAGCAGCTTTAAAGGGGGCCTCAATGAGCAGTTCTTC
CDR3: CASSFKGGLNEQFF